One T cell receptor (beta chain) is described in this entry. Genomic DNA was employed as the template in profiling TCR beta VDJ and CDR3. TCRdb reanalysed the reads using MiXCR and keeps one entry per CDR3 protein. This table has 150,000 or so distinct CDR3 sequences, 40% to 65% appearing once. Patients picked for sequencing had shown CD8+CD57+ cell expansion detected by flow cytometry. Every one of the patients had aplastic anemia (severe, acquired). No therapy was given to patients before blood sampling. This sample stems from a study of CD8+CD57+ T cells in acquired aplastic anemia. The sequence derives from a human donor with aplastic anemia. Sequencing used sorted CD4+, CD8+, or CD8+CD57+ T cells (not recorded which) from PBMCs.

CDR3 sequence (DNA): TGTGCCAGCAGCCAAGTATCAGGGGGCGCGGTTGGCTACACCTTC. Protein: CASSQVSGGAVGYTF. The chain links TRBV3-1 to TRBJ1-2; 8 bases match TRBD1. The CDR3 is 15 amino acids. CDR1 and CDR2 (germline): LGHDT, YNNKEL (reference sequence). V shed 1 base and J 7 bases; nucleotides not matched to a gene: 8.